Described below is a single T cell receptor beta chain sequence and its context. What it recognizes is unknown. The data derive from a study of cytotoxic CD8 clonotypes in ibrutinib-treated CLL. Points from the study as a whole: Lymph node repertoires were not studied, and sampling times were unmatched. Clonotypes that were public were uncommon, and they contracted or stayed stable on treatment. Starting clonality was above that of age-matched healthy donors and tracked circulating CD8+ T-cell counts.

The intended depth for sequencing was 1 in 200,000 to 1 in 1 million T cells. Only in-frame clones appear in the TCRdb table, and some are missing; sequencing was by immunoSEQ multiplex PCR. The sample records roughly 330,000 clones, about 64% being singletons. Germline trimming cut 2 bases from V and 3 bases from J; bases unmatched to any gene: 9. CDR3 length: 18 residues. The chain recombines TRBV23-1 with TRBJ2-3, with 12 nucleotides matching TRBD2. TRBV23-1 is given ORF status, its function remaining uncertain. The clonotype was recovered from a human donor with chronic lymphocytic leukemia. Sequencing was performed on PBMCs, taken after 36 months of ibrutinib treatment. In DNA form, the CDR3 reads TGCGCCAGCAGTCAACCAACTCGACTAGCGGGGGATACAGATACGCAGTATTTT. Residues: CASSQPTRLAGDTDTQYF.